This note documents a single T cell receptor (beta chain) sequence. As yet, its antigen is unknown. The PCR contained 60 Vbeta and 13 Jbeta primers. Profiling relied on immunoSEQ multiplex PCR, and the TCRdb table lists in-frame clones only, not all of them. The table shows just under 95,000 clones, with approximately 84% occurring only once. The data stem from a study of cytomegalovirus exposure and HLA in healthy donors. Findings and caveats of the study: According to reports, the classifier identified cytomegalovirus status with high specificity and sensitivity. Generally TCR sequences proved uncommon, though certain public TCRs appeared in numerous donors.

This TCR derives from a girl aged 2 to 9 in good health and CMV-seropositive. The sequenced sample was PBMCs.

The CDR3 spells CASSISGRGLLGGAFF. The CDR3 bases are TGTGCCAGTAGTATATCGGGCAGGGGTCTCCTGGGTGGAGCTTTCTTT. The chain is built from TRBV19 and TRBJ1-1; D perhaps matches TRBD1 (6 bases). V was pared by 2 bases and J by 10 bases, with 23 bases between. The CDR3 is made up of 16 amino acids. Germline V gene sequence: CDR1 LNHDA, CDR2 SQIVND (reference sequence).